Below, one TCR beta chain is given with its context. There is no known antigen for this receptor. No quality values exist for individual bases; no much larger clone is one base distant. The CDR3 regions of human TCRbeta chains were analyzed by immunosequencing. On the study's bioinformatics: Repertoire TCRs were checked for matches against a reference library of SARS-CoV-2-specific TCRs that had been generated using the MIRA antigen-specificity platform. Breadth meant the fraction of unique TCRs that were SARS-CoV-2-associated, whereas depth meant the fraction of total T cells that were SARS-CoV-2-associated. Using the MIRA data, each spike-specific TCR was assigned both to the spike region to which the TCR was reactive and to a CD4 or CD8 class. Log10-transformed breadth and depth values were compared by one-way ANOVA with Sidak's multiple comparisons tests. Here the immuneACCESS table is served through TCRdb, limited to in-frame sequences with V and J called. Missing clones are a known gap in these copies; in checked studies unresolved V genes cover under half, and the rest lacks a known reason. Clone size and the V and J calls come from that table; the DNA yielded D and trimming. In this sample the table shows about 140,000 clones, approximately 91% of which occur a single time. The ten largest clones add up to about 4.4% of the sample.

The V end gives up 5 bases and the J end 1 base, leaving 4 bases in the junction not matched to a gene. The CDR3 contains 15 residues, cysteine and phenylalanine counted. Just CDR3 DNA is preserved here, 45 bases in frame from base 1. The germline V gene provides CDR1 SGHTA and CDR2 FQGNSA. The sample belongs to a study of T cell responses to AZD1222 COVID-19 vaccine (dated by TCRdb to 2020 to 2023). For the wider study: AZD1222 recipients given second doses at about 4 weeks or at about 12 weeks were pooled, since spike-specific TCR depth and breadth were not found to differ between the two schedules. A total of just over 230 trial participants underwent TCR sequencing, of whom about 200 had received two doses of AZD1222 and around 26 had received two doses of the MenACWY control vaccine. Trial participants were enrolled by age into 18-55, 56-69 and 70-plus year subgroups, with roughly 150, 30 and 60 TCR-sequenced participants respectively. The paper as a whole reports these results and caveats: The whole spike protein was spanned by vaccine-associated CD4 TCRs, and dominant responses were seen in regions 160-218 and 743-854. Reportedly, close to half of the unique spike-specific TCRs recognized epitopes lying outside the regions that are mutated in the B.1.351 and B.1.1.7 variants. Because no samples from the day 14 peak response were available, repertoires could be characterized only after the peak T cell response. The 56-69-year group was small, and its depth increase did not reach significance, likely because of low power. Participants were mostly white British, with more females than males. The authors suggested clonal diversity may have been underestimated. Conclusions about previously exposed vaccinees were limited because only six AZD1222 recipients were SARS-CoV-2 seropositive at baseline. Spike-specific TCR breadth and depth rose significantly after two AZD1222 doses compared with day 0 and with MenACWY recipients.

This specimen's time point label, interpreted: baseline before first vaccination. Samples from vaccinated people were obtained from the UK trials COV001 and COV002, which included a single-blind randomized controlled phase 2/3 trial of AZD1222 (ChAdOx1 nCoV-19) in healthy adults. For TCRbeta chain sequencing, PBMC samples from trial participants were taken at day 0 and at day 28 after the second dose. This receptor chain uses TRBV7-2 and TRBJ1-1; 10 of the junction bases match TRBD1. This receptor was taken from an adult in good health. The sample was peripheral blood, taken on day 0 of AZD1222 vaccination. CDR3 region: CASSLTGGTNTEAFF. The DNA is TGTGCCAGCAGCCTGACAGGGGGCACGAACACTGAAGCTTTCTTT.